Listed below are T cell receptor beta chains from one sample, sequenced in a study of glioma-infiltrating T cells after dendritic cell vaccination. Sequencing was performed with immunoSEQ multiplex PCR; in TCRdb, only in-frame clones are kept and a portion is missing. The data contain around 78,000 clones, around 85% of them singletons. The starting material was blood, obtained after dendritic cell vaccination. All receptors derive from a human donor with glioblastoma. The CDR3 runs from the conserved cysteine through the conserved F or W. D genes are given only for firm matches. Not all rows give a size; the values are once, few, many and, for expanded clones, a class.

clone size,D gene,J gene,V gene,CDR3 protein,CDR3 DNA
NA,NA,TRBJ1-5,TRBV30,CAWSVEKGNQPQHF,TGTGCCTGGAGTGTAGAAAAGGGGAATCAGCCCCAGCATTTT
NA,NA,TRBJ2-7,TRBV4-1,CASSRQTGPYEQYF,TGCGCCAGCAGCCGCCAAACTGGTCCCTACGAGCAGTACTTC
NA,TRBD1,TRBJ1-5,TRBV27,CASRRQGDWIDNQPQHF,TGTGCCAGCAGGCGACAGGGTGACTGGATCGACAATCAGCCCCAGCATTTT
NA,TRBD1,TRBJ1-4,TRBV15,CATSMSHQGGLEKLFF,TGTGCCACCAGCATGTCGCACCAGGGGGGTCTTGAAAAACTGTTTTTT
once,TRBD1,TRBJ2-1,TRBV7-2,CASAQGQGHNEQFF,TGTGCCAGCGCTCAGGGACAGGGTCACAATGAGCAGTTCTTC
once,TRBD1,TRBJ2-7,TRBV11-3,CASSLGTGTEQYF,TGTGCCAGCAGCTTAGGGACAGGGACCGAGCAGTACTTC
NA,NA,TRBJ2-2,TRBV18,CASSPRATWGTNTGELFF,TGTGCCAGCTCACCACGGGCAACCTGGGGGACAAACACCGGGGAGCTGTTTTTT
NA,TRBD1,TRBJ2-7,TRBV15,CATSRDQSRTGGYEQYF,TGTGCCACCAGCAGAGATCAATCCAGGACAGGGGGCTACGAGCAGTACTTC
NA,TRBD2,TRBJ2-7,TRBV9,CASSVSGGGHYEQYF,TGTGCCAGCAGCGTGTCGGGCGGGGGGCACTACGAGCAGTACTTC
NA,TRBD2,TRBJ2-5,TRBV29-1,CSVEPSGSFFLETQYF,TGCAGCGTTGAGCCTAGCGGGAGTTTCTTTCTAGAGACCCAGTACTTC
NA,NA,TRBJ1-1,TRBV10-3,CASASAGNTEAFF,TGTGCCTCCGCCTCGGCAGGGAACACTGAAGCTTTCTTT
NA,NA,TRBJ2-5,TRBV7-9,CASSLVQQETQYF,TGTGCCAGCAGCTTAGTGCAGCAAGAGACCCAGTACTTC
NA,TRBD2,TRBJ2-1,TRBV4-3,CASSHVSGGAYNEQFF,TGCGCCAGCAGCCATGTTAGCGGGGGGGCCTACAATGAGCAGTTCTTC
NA,NA,TRBJ1-5,TRBV15,CATSRDQGTHQPQHF,TGTGCCACCAGCAGAGATCAGGGTACGCATCAGCCCCAGCATTTT
once,NA,TRBJ1-1,TRBV29-1,CSVRVWGTEAFF,TGCAGCGTCAGGGTCTGGGGCACTGAAGCTTTCTTT
NA,TRBD1,TRBJ1-2,TRBV2,CASRRGTGDNYGYTF,TGTGCCAGCAGGAGGGGGACAGGGGATAACTATGGCTACACCTTC
NA,NA,TRBJ1-4,TRBV18,CASSPQLDSNNEKLFF,TGTGCCAGCTCACCACAGCTAGACAGTAATAATGAAAAACTGTTTTTT
NA,NA,TRBJ2-3,TRBV27,CASIILPPRGDTQYF,TGTGCCAGCATTATTTTGCCCCCCCGGGGAGATACGCAGTATTTT
NA,NA,TRBJ2-3,TRBV7-3,CASSLISRADTDTQYF,TGTGCCAGCAGCTTAATTTCCAGGGCCGACACAGATACGCAGTATTTT
NA,TRBD1,TRBJ1-5,TRBV7-6,CASSSQGLNQPQHF,TGTGCCAGCAGCTCACAGGGGCTGAATCAGCCCCAGCATTTT
NA,NA,TRBJ1-5,TRBV30,CAWSVPRGSQPQHF,TGTGCCTGGAGTGTACCTAGAGGGAGTCAGCCCCAGCATTTT
medium-sized,TRBD1,TRBJ2-7,TRBV5-1,CASSLRGFSGDRSSYEQYF,TGCGCCAGCAGCTTGCGGGGTTTTTCAGGGGACAGGAGCTCCTACGAGCAGTACTTC
NA,NA,TRBJ2-2,TRBV19,CASTSGYTGELFF,NA
NA,TRBD2,TRBJ2-3,TRBV9,CASSAGGDTQYF,TGTGCCAGCAGCGCGGGGGGGGATACGCAGTATTTT
NA,TRBD2,TRBJ2-3,TRBV7-9,CATNGLAGPGFTDTQYF,TGTGCCACCAACGGACTAGCGGGACCCGGATTCACAGATACGCAGTATTTT
few,TRBD2,TRBJ2-3,TRBV9,CASSVGTSDTQYF,TGTGCCAGCAGCGTAGGGACTAGCGATACGCAGTATTTT
NA,NA,TRBJ1-2,TRBV6-1,CATQEGNYLYGYTF,TGTGCCACTCAAGAGGGTAATTACCTCTATGGCTACACCTTC
few,NA,TRBJ2-3,TRBV6-5,CASSSTYSTDTQYF,TGTGCCAGCAGCTCCACTTACAGTACAGATACGCAGTATTTT
NA,TRBD1,TRBJ1-2,TRBV15,CATSREGGTGITNYGYTF,TGTGCCACCAGCAGAGAAGGTGGGACAGGGATTACTAACTATGGCTACACCTTC
few,NA,TRBJ1-3,TRBV19,CASSIGGISGNTIYF,TGTGCCAGTAGTATAGGCGGGATCTCTGGAAACACCATATATTTT
NA,NA,TRBJ2-7,TRBV14,CASSPTGSYEQYF,TGTGCCAGCAGCCCGACAGGAAGCTACGAGCAGTACTTC
NA,NA,TRBJ1-1,TRBV30,CAWNIIGGWNTEAFF,TGTGCCTGGAACATCATCGGCGGATGGAACACTGAAGCTTTCTTT
NA,TRBD1,TRBJ1-2,TRBV27,CASSLSGQGAGGYTF,TGTGCCAGCAGTTTATCTGGGCAGGGGGCTGGAGGCTACACCTTC
once,TRBD1,TRBJ1-4,TRBV4-1,CASSHAPGQRNEKLFF,TGCGCCAGCAGCCATGCCCCGGGACAGAGGAATGAAAAACTGTTTTTT
NA,TRBD2,TRBJ2-1,TRBV5-4,CASSSGLAGRSYNEQFF,TGTGCCAGCAGCTCCGGACTAGCGGGAAGGTCCTACAATGAGCAGTTCTTC
NA,NA,TRBJ2-5,TRBV27,CASRSFTAEYF,TGTGCCAGCAGATCCTTCACTGCTGAGTACTTC
NA,NA,TRBJ2-3,TRBV7-2,CASSLTTAKDTQYF,TGTGCCAGCAGCTTAACGACTGCAAAAGATACGCAGTATTTT
NA,TRBD1,TRBJ2-7,TRBV6-4,CASNATGGPYEQYF,TGTGCCAGCAACGCGACAGGGGGCCCCTACGAGCAGTACTTC
NA,TRBD2,TRBJ2-1,TRBV5-4,CASSSNPLAGSYNEQFF,TGTGCCAGCAGCTCGAACCCGCTAGCGGGCTCCTACAATGAGCAGTTCTTC